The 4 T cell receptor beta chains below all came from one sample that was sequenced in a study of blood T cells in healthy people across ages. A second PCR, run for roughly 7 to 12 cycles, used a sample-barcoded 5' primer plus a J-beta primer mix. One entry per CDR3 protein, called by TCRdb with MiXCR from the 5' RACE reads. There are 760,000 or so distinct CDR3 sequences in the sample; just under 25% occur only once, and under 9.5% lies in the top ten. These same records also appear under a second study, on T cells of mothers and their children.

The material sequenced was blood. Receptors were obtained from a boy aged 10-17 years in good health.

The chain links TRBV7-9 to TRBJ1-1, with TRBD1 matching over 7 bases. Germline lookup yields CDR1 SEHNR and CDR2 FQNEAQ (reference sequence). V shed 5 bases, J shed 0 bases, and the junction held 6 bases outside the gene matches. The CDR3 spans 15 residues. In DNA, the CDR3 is TGTGCCAGCAGCCAACCTGACAGGGTGAACACTGAAGCTTTCTTT. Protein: CASSQPDRVNTEAFF.

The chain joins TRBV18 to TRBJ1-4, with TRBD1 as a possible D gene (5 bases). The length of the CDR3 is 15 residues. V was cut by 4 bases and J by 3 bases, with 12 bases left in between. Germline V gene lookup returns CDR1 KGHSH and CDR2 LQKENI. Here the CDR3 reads CASSLAGLANEKLFF. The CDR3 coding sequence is TGTGCCAGCTCACTTGCAGGGTTGGCTAATGAAAAACTGTTTTTT.

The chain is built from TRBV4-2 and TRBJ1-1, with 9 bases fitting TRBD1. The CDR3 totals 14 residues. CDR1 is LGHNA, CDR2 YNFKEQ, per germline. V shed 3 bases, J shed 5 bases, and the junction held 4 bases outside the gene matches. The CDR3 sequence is CASSHTDRGTEAFF. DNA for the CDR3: TGTGCCAGCAGCCATACAGACAGGGGGACTGAAGCTTTCTTT.

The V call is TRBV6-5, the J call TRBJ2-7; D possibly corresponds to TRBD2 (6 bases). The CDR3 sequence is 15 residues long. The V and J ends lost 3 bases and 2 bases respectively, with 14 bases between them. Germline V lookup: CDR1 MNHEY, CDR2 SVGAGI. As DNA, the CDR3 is TGTGCCAGCAGTTATTTGTTGGAGGGCCCCTACGAGCAGTACTTC. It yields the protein CASSYLLEGPYEQYF.